This T cell receptor (beta chain) was sequenced for a study of blood T cell repertoires in COVID-19. Study-level information: The United States, Italy and Spain provided the acute and convalescent COVID-19 samples. Sources were T cells, B-cell-depleted T cells, or PBMCs; the material itself was cDNA or gDNA.

Under the authors' procedure: For nucleated cells, counts were estimated from reference gene primer amplification. TCRdb's table, derived via immunoSEQ multiplex PCR, lists solely in-frame clones and lacks some. D and trimming come from the DNA, and the V and J calls and clone size come from that table. The sample consists of tens of thousands of clones, roughly 81% of them appearing once. Germline CDR1 is LGHDT and CDR2 is YNNKEL (reference sequence). With V trimmed by 8 bases and J by 8 bases, 11 bases remained unmatched. The CDR3 is 15 residues long. V usage is TRBV3-1 (or the pseudogene TRBV3-2) and J usage is TRBJ2-1; the match to TRBD1 covers 11 bases. Sample: peripheral blood. This TCR derives from a woman between 65 and 79 years old in a cohort sampled during active COVID-19. In nucleotides, the CDR3 is TGTGCCAGCTGTAAAGGGACAGGGGGTGGGGATGAGCAGTTCTTC. It specifies CASCKGTGGGDEQFF.